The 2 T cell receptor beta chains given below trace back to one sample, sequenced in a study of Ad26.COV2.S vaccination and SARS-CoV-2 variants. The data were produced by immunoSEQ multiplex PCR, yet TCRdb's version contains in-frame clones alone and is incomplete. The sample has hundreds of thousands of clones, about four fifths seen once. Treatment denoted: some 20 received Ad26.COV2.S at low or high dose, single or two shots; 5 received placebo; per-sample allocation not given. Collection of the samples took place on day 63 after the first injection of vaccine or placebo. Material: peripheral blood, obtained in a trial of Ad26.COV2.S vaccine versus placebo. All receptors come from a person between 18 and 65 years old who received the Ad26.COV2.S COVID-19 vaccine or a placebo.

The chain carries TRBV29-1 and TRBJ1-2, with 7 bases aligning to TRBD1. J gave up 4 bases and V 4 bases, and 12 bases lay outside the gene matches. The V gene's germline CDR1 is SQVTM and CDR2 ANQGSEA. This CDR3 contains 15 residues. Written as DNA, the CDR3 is TGCAGCGTTGCGAACGAAGACAGGGAGGCCTATGGCTACACCTTC. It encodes CSVANEDREAYGYTF.

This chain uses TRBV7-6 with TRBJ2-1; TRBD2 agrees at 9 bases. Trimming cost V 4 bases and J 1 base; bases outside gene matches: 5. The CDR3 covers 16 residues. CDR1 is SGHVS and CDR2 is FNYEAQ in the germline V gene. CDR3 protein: CASSYSGGHSYNEQFF. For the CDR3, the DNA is TGTGCCAGCAGCTATAGCGGGGGCCATTCCTACAATGAGCAGTTCTTC.